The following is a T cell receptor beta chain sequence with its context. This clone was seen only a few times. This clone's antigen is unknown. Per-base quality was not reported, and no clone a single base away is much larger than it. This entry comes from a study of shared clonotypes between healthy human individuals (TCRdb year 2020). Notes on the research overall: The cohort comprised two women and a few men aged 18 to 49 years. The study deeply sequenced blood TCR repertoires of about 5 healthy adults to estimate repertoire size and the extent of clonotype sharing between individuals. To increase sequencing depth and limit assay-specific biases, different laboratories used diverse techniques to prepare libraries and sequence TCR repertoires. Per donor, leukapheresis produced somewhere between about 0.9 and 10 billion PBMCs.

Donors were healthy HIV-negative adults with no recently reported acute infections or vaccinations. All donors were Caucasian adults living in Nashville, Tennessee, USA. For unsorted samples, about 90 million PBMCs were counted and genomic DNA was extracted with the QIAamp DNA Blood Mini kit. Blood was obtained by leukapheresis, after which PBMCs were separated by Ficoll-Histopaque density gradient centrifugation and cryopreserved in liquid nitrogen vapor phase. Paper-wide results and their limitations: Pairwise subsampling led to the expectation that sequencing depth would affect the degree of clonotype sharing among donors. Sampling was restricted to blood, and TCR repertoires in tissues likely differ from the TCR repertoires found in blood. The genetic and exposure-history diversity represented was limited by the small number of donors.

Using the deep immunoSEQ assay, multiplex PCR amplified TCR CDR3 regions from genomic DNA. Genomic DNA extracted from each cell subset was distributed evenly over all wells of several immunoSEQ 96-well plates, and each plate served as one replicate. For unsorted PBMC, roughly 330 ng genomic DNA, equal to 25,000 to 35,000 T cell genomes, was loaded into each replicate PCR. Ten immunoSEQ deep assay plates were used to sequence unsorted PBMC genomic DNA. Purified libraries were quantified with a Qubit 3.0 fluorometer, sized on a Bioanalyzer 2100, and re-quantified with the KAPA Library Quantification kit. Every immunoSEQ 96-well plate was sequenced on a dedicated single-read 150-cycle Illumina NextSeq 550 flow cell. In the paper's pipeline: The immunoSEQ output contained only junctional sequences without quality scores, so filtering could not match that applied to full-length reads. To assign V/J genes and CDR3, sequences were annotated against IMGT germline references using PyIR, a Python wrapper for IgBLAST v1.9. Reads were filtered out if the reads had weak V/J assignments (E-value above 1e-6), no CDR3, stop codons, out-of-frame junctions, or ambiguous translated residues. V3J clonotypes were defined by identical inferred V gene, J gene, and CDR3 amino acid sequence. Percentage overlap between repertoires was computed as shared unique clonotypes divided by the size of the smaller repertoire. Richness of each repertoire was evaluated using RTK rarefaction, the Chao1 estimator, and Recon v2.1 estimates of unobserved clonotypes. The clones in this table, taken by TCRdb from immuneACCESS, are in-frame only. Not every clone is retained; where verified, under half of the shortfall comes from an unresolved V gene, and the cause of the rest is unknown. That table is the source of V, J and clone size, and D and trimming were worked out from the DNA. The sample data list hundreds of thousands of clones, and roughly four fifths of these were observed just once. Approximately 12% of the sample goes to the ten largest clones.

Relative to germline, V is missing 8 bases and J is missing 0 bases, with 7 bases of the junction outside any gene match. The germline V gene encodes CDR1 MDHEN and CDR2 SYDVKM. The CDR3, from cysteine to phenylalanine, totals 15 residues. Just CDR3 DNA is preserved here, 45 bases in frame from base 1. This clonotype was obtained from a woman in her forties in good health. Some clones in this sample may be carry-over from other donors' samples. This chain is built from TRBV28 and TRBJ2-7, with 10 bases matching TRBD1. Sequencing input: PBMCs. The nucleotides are TGTGCCAGCGACAGCCGGGACAGGGGCTCCTACGAGCAGTACTTC. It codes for CASDSRDRGSYEQYF.